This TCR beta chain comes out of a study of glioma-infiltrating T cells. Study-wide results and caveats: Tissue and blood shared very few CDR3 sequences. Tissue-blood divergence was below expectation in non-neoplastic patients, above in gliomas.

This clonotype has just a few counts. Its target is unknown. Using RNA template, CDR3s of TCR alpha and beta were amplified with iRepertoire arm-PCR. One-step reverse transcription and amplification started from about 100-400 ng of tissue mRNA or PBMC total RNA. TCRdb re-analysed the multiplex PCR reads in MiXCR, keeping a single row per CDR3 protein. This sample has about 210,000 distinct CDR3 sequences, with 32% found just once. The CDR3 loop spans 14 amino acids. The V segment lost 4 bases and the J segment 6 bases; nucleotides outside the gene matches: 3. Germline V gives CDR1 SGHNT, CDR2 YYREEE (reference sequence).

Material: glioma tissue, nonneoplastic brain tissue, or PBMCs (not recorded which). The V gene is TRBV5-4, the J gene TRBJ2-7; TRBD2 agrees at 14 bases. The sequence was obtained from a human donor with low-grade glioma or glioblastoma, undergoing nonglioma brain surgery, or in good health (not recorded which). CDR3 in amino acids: CASSAGTSGSEQYF. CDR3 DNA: TGTGCCAGCAGCGCTGGGACTAGCGGGAGCGAGCAGTACTTC.